This TCR beta chain was retrieved from a study of T cell changes during pregnancy in multiple sclerosis. Generated by immunoSEQ multiplex PCR, the TCRdb table keeps only in-frame clones and is missing some. The repertoire consists of tens of thousands of clones, with 92% occurring once and the leading ten covering more than 0.4%. Germline trimming cut 5 bases from V and 6 bases from J; bases unmatched to any gene: 11. The CDR3 length is 17 residues. Germline CDR1 reads MGHRA; CDR2 reads YSYEKL. The origin of this receptor is a female donor with multiple sclerosis, enrolled in a pregnancy study. The chain is built from TRBV4-1 and TRBJ2-1; 12 positions match TRBD2. The sequencing used CD4+ T cells from peripheral blood mononuclear cells, collected after pregnancy. The CDR3 DNA sequence: TGCGCCAGCAGCTCTACTCTAGGACTAGCGGGGACCAATGAGCAGTTCTTC. Translated, it gives CASSSTLGLAGTNEQFF.